A selection of T cell receptor beta chains follows, all from one sample in a study of Graves' ophthalmopathy and Graves' hyperthyroidism. Via MiXCR, TCRdb re-called the multiplex PCR reads, giving one row per CDR3 protein. The data hold about 740,000 distinct CDR3 sequences, with roughly 40% observed a single time. Sample: peripheral blood. These receptors were collected from an adult man with Graves' ophthalmopathy. Each CDR3 is given with its conserved first and last residue. Each record gives: clone size, V gene, D gene, J gene, CDR3 protein, CDR3 DNA. A D gene is named only where the DNA matches it firmly. Expanded clones get a size class; other rows say once, few or many, or leave the size out.

>NA|TRBV29-1|TRBD1|TRBJ2-6
CSVTGTANTEAF
TGCAGCGTTACCGGGACAGCAAACACTGAAGCTTTC
>NA|TRBV7-9|TRBD1|TRBJ2-7
CASSFWGQGGYEQYF
TGTGCCAGCAGCTTTTGGGGACAGGGAGGCTACGAGCAGTACTTC
>many|TRBV2|NA|TRBJ1-4
CASSEVRTTNEKLFF
TGTGCCAGCAGTGAAGTGAGGACAACTAATGAAAAACTGTTTTTT
>NA|TRBV7-9|NA|TRBJ2-7
CASSRLGISYEQYF
TGTGCCAGCAGCCGCCTTGGAATCTCCTACGAGCAGTACTTC
>few|TRBV25-1|NA|TRBJ2-2
CASSLLAATGELFF
TGTGCCAGCAGCTTGTTGGCAGCCACCGGGGAGCTGTTTTTT
>NA|TRBV9|NA|TRBJ2-2
CASSVVRGTNTGELFF
TGTGCCAGCAGCGTAGTGAGGGGAACGAACACCGGGGAGCTGTTTTTT
>few|TRBV6-1|TRBD2|TRBJ2-7
CASSYSRLAAYEQYF
TGTGCCAGCAGTTACTCGAGACTAGCGGCCTACGAGCAGTACTTC
>few|TRBV6-5|NA|TRBJ2-7
CASREETGYYEQYF
TGTGCCAGCAGGGAAGAGACAGGATACTACGAGCAGTACTTC
>NA|TRBV24-1|NA|TRBJ1-6
CATSDLGDSPLHF
TGTGCCACCAGTGATTTGGGGGATTCACCCCTCCACTTT
>many|TRBV20-1|TRBD1|TRBJ1-2
CSAWTYIQGVSYGYTF
TGCAGTGCTTGGACGTATATACAGGGGGTTAGTTATGGCTACACCTTC
>few|TRBV19|NA|TRBJ2-5
CASSDPGLSETQYF
TGTGCCAGTAGTGACCCGGGACTCTCAGAGACCCAGTACTTC
>NA|TRBV9|NA|TRBJ1-4
CASSFAGQGDEKLFF
TGTGCCAGCAGCTTCGCGGGGCAGGGCGATGAAAAACTGTTTTTT
>NA|TRBV7-9|NA|TRBJ2-3
CASSSRPGDTQYF
TGTGCCAGCAGCTCCCGACCGGGAGATACGCAGTATTTT
>many|TRBV24-1|NA|TRBJ1-2
CATSDLLRNYGYTF
TGTGCCACCAGTGATTTGCTTAGGAACTATGGCTACACCTTC
>few|TRBV7-9|NA|TRBJ2-7
CASSQQGLREQYF
TGTGCCAGCAGCCAACAAGGATTGCGCGAGCAGTACTTC
>many|TRBV10-3|TRBD1|TRBJ1-5
CAIRSDRDNQPQHF
TGTGCCATCAGGAGCGACAGGGACAATCAGCCCCAGCATTTT
>few|TRBV7-9|TRBD1|TRBJ1-4
CASSFRGSQAARNEKLFF
TGTGCCAGCAGCTTCAGGGGGTCTCAAGCAGCCAGGAATGAAAAACTGTTTTTT
>few|TRBV19|NA|TRBJ2-2
CASGRGAPGTGELFF
TGTGCCAGTGGAAGGGGGGCGCCAGGGACCGGGGAGCTGTTTTTT
>NA|TRBV7-9|TRBD1|TRBJ1-2
CASSVGTGGTSDYGYTF
TGTGCCAGCAGCGTCGGGACAGGGGGCACTTCTGACTATGGCTACACCTTC
>NA|TRBV2|NA|TRBJ1-2
CASSLGGGTSGYTF
TGTGCCAGCAGCTTAGGAGGAGGGACGAGTGGCTACACCTTC
>NA|TRBV4-1|NA|TRBJ2-2
CASSQERSFAGELFF
TGCGCCAGCAGCCAAGAAAGGTCTTTCGCCGGGGAGCTGTTTTTT
>many|TRBV10-3|TRBD1|TRBJ1-2
CAISELGGQGTYGYTF
TGTGCCATCAGTGAGCTAGGCGGACAGGGCACCTATGGCTACACCTTC
>few|TRBV10-2|NA|TRBJ1-3
CASSGRVLSGNTIYF
TGTGCCAGCAGTGGCCGGGTCCTCTCTGGAAACACCATATATTTT
>NA|TRBV7-8|NA|TRBJ1-5
CASSFWNKITIQPQHF
TGTGCCAGCAGCTTTTGGAACAAAATCACGATTCAGCCCCAGCATTTT
>NA|TRBV5-1|NA|TRBJ2-5
CASSSRDSQETQYF
TGCGCCAGCAGCTCGCGCGACAGCCAAGAGACCCAGTACTTC
>many|TRBV29-1|NA|TRBJ1-6
CSVEEVAPSSYNSPLHF
TGCAGCGTTGAAGAAGTGGCACCTAGCTCCTATAATTCACCCCTCCACTTT
>once|TRBV7-9|TRBD1|TRBJ1-5
CASSRGTENQPQHF
TGCGCCAGCAGCCGGGGGACAGAAAATCAGCCCCAGCATTTT
>few|TRBV20-1|NA|TRBJ2-5
CSARDSRESVETQYF
TGCAGTGCTAGAGATAGCCGGGAGAGCGTAGAGACCCAGTACTTC
>NA|TRBV19|NA|TRBJ2-7
CASGYREGYEQYF
TGTGCCAGCGGTTACCGTGAAGGCTACGAGCAGTACTTC
>NA|TRBV10-2|TRBD1|TRBJ2-7
CASSYLPSGQASYEQYF
TGCGCCAGCAGTTACCTGCCCTCGGGACAGGCGTCCTACGAGCAGTACTTC
>few|TRBV4-3|TRBD1|TRBJ2-5
CASSPTGSGTQYF
TGCGCCAGCAGCCCGACAGGGTCCGGGACCCAGTACTTC
>many|TRBV9|TRBD1|TRBJ1-5
CASSATGDNQPQHF
TGTGCCAGCAGCGCCACAGGGGACAATCAGCCCCAGCATTTT
>NA|TRBV20-1|TRBD2|TRBJ2-7
CSAGDTGGLGSEQYF
TGCAGTGCTGGAGATACGGGGGGTTTAGGCTCCGAGCAGTACTTC
>NA|TRBV19|TRBD2|TRBJ2-3
CASSMRERDTQYF
TGTGCCAGTAGTATGCGGGAGAGAGATACGCAGTATTTT
>once|TRBV10-3|TRBD1|TRBJ1-2
CASSHQGADGYTF
TGTGCCAGCAGCCATCAGGGGGCGGATGGCTACACCTTC
>NA|TRBV29-1|TRBD2|TRBJ2-7
CSVEVDSGSYEQYF
TGCAGCGTTGAGGTTGACAGCGGGAGCTACGAGCAGTACTTC
>NA|TRBV7-9|NA|TRBJ2-5
CASTPNEGAETQYF
TGTGCCAGCACCCCCAACGAAGGAGCCGAGACCCAGTACTTC
>many|TRBV29-1|NA|TRBJ2-5
CSVLQGGETQYF
TGCAGCGTCTTACAGGGGGGGGAGACCCAGTACTTC
>once|TRBV24-1|TRBD2|TRBJ2-7
CAIGTSGSYEQYF
TGTGCCATCGGGACTAGCGGCTCCTACGAGCAGTACTTC